The 27 T cell receptor beta chains presented below share a single source sample, sequenced in a study of CD8 T cells in Susac syndrome. With random hexamers, roughly 0.45 to 1 ug RNA was reverse transcribed. TCRdb re-called the immunoSEQ multiplex PCR reads through MiXCR, storing one row per CDR3 protein. Among roughly 200,000 distinct CDR3 sequences listed, roughly 94% were seen once. The sequenced material came from CD4+ T cells from PBMCs. The receptors originated from a human donor with multiple sclerosis.

V gene TRBV2 combines with J gene TRBJ1-2; 11 nucleotides match TRBD1. This CDR3 region has 15 residues. Losses at the gene ends were 4 bases for V and 3 bases for J; bases not matched to a gene: 4. Germline V gene sequence: CDR1 SNHLY, CDR2 FYNNEI. The chain's CDR3 is CASSARTGGYYGYTF. The CDR3 DNA sequence: TGTGCCAGCAGTGCGCGGACAGGGGGCTACTATGGCTACACCTTC.

The DNA for the CDR3 is TGTGCCAGTAGTTCAAGGATGACCCACGAGCAGTACTTC. It translates to CASSSRMTHEQYF. The rearrangement links TRBV19 to TRBJ2-7; D is uncertain. The CDR3 has 13 residues. The germline V gene has CDR1 LNHDA and CDR2 SQIVND (reference sequence). Trimming took off 5 bases at V and 5 bases at J, with 13 bases between the two ends.

The chain recombines TRBV2 with TRBJ1-1; D is ambiguous. CDR1 SNHLY and CDR2 FYNNEI come from the germline V gene. V was clipped by 8 bases and J by 6 bases, with 1 base between them. The CDR3 extends over 8 amino acids. The CDR3 DNA sequence: TGTGCCAGCCCTGAAGCTTTCTTT. Protein sequence: CASPEAFF.

This chain joins TRBV29-1 and TRBJ1-5; TRBD1 agrees at 9 bases. Unmatched junction bases numbered 10, after V lost 6 bases and J lost 7 bases. Germline V gene lookup returns CDR1 SQVTM and CDR2 ANQGSEA. This CDR3 spans 14 amino acids. DNA for the CDR3: TGCAGCGTCGGTGACAGGGGGATCGGCCAGCCCCAGCATTTT. This translates into CSVGDRGIGQPQHF.

This clonotype was counted a single time. This rearrangement joins TRBV12-3 or TRBV12-4 to TRBJ1-1; a weak D match, TRBD1 (5 bases). The CDR3 runs to 12 residues. V was cut by 4 bases and J by 8 bases, with 11 bases left in between. The CDR3 loop reads CASSSPEGEAFF. CDR3 DNA: TGTGCCAGCAGTTCCCCCGAGGGGGAAGCTTTCTTT.

A single count supports this clonotype. The V gene is TRBV29-1, the J gene TRBJ1-1; a weak D match, TRBD1 (6 bases). CDR1 SQVTM and CDR2 ANQGSEA come from the germline V gene. This CDR3 has 13 residues. The V and J ends lost 7 bases and 0 bases respectively, with 12 bases between them. CDR3: CSAQGLVNTEAFF. CDR3 nucleotide sequence: TGCAGCGCACAGGGCTTGGTGAACACTGAAGCTTTCTTT.

The chain is built from TRBV7-9 and TRBJ2-7, with 8 bases lining up with TRBD1. Germline V gene sequence: CDR1 SEHNR, CDR2 FQNEAQ (reference sequence). CDR3 length equals 13 residues. After removal of 8 bases from V and 2 bases from J, the junction contained 5 bases not matched to a gene. CDR3 bases: TGTGCCAGCGAGCGACAGGGGACCTACGAGCAGTACTTC. This translates into CASERQGTYEQYF.

The CDR3 region is CASSHGLGSNEQFF. The CDR3 DNA reads as TGCGCCAGCAGCCATGGACTAGGTAGCAATGAGCAGTTCTTC. This sequence joins TRBV5-1 and TRBJ2-1; 7 nucleotides agree with TRBD2. The ends lost 4 bases at V and 6 bases at J; junction bases unmatched: 7. CDR1 and CDR2 from the germline V gene are SGHRS and YFSETQ. There are 14 residues in the CDR3.

The chain links TRBV12-3 or TRBV12-4 to TRBJ2-1; D might be TRBD2 (5 bases). V gave up 5 bases and J gave up 7 bases, with 9 bases separating them. This CDR3 spans 12 amino acids. The CDR3 nucleotides are TGTGCCAGCAGTGCCCCGGGGAATGAGCAGTTCTTC. This translates into CASSAPGNEQFF.

This chain links TRBV9 with TRBJ2-1; 8 bases are a match to TRBD2. The CDR3 sequence is 15 residues long. The germline V gene has CDR1 SGDLS and CDR2 YYNGEE. J lost 4 bases, V lost 0 bases, and 3 bases had no gene match. CDR3 protein: CASSVGGGIYNEQFF. Written as DNA, the CDR3 is TGTGCCAGCAGCGTAGGCGGGGGGATATACAATGAGCAGTTCTTC. The full variable domain, rest sourced from reference TRBV9 and TRBJ2-1, is DSGVTQTPKHLITATGQRVTLRCSPRSGDLSVYWYQQSLDQGLQFLIQYYNGEERAKGNILERFSAQQFPDLHSELNLSSLELGDSALYFCASSVGGGIYNEQFFGPGTRLTVL.

This clonotype has just a few counts. The genes are TRBV5-6 and TRBJ1-2; a possible D gene is TRBD1 (5 bases). The CDR3 contains 12 residues. Germline CDR1 reads SGHDT; CDR2 reads YYEEEE. Between the trimmed V and J ends, which lost 4 bases and 7 bases, there was a span of 11 bases. The CDR3, as DNA: TGTGCCAGCAGCCCGGGGGGAAGTGGCTACACCTTC. Amino acids: CASSPGGSGYTF.

This chain connects TRBV20-1 to TRBJ1-4; 7 bases fit TRBD1. V lost 3 bases, J lost 8 bases, and 12 bases stayed unmatched. Looked up from germline, CDR1 is DFQATT and CDR2 is SNEGSKA (reference sequence). CDR3 length equals 15 residues. The CDR3 spells CSARVVNRGKEKLFF. The CDR3 nucleotides are TGCAGTGCTAGGGTGGTGAACAGGGGAAAAGAAAAACTGTTTTTT.

A single count supports this clonotype. The chain combines TRBV20-1 with TRBJ2-5; possibly TRBD2 for D (6 bases). Germline V CDR1 and CDR2: DFQATT, SNEGSKA (reference sequence). The CDR3 totals 13 residues. V was pared by 2 bases and J by 4 bases, with 11 bases between. This CDR3 is CSARRYGGETQYF. The CDR3 nucleotides read TGCAGTGCTAGAAGATACGGGGGAGAGACCCAGTACTTC.

This clonotype has just one count. The chain carries TRBV12-3 or TRBV12-4 and TRBJ1-1; tentatively, D is TRBD1 (6 bases). Trimming shortened V by 6 bases and J by 0 bases, and 11 bases separated the two germline ends. The CDR3 sequence is 14 residues long. The CDR3 DNA sequence: TGTGCCAGCAGCACTGGACAGCTGAACACTGAAGCTTTCTTT. It encodes CASSTGQLNTEAFF.

The gene calls are TRBV4-1 and TRBJ1-2; D is unclear. V lost 1 base and J lost 6, with 9 bases in between. This CDR3 has 13 amino acids. Per germline, CDR1 MGHRA and CDR2 YSYEKL. The DNA of the CDR3 is TGCGCCAGCAGCCAAGCGTATGGAAATGGCTACACCTTC. Translating it yields CASSQAYGNGYTF.

This chain uses TRBV20-1 with TRBJ2-1; possible D gene TRBD2, 6 bases. V lost 6 bases, J lost 10 bases, and 16 bases lay in between. The germline V gene encodes CDR1 DFQATT and CDR2 SNEGSKA (reference sequence). This CDR3 region has 12 residues. The CDR3 DNA is TGCAGTGCCCTAGAGTTGGAGGGAGAGCAGTTCTTC. Translated: CSALELEGEQFF.

The gene calls are TRBV3-1 and TRBJ1-2; D not resolved. This CDR3 is 14 amino acids long. V dropped 0 bases and J dropped 6 bases, with 11 bases sitting between them. The V gene's germline CDR1 is LGHDT and CDR2 YNNKEL (reference sequence). For the CDR3, the DNA is TGTGCCAGCAGCCAAGAAGAGAGGGCGGATGGCTACACCTTC. Translated: CASSQEERADGYTF.

The V gene is TRBV30, the J gene TRBJ1-3; D not certain. With 0 bases removed from V and 3 bases from J, the gap between germline ends came to 6 bases. CDR3 length equals 13 residues. In germline, CDR1 is GTSNPN, CDR2 SVGIG (reference sequence). For the CDR3, the DNA is TGTGCCTGGAGTGTAGGGCATGGAAACACCATATATTTT. Translating it yields CAWSVGHGNTIYF.

This sequence joins TRBV6-4 and TRBJ2-6; no definite D call. The V and J ends lost 5 bases and 4 bases respectively, with 6 bases between them. Germline-derived CDR1 and CDR2 are MRHNA and SNTAGT. The length of the CDR3 is 13 residues. The CDR3 coding sequence is TGTGCCAGCAGTCAGACAGGGGCCAACGTCCTGACTTTC. Translated: CASSQTGANVLTF.

This chain joins TRBV30 and TRBJ2-2; D is possibly TRBD1 or TRBD2 (5 bases each). V shed 3 bases and J shed 7 bases, with 15 bases lying between them. Germline V lookup: CDR1 GTSNPN, CDR2 SVGIG (reference sequence). There are 14 residues in the CDR3. CDR3 sequence reads: CAWSVGTTSGELFF. The CDR3 nucleotides read TGTGCCTGGAGCGTCGGGACGACCAGCGGGGAGCTGTTTTTT. The whole variable domain, remainder taken from reference TRBV30 and TRBJ2-2, is SQTIHQWPATLVQPVGSPLSLECTVEGTSNPNLYWYRQAAGRGLQLLFYSVGIGQISSEVPQNLSASRPQDRQFILSSKKLLLSDSGFYLCAWSVGTTSGELFFGEGSRLTVL.

The count of this clonotype is one. The chain uses TRBV29-1 and TRBJ2-2; D is unresolved. CDR1 is SQVTM, CDR2 ANQGSEA, per germline. There are 11 residues in the CDR3. Deletions cut 3 bases from V and 2 bases from J, with 1 base between. The DNA of the CDR3 is TGCAGCGTTGACAACACCGGGGAGCTGTTTTTT. Residues: CSVDNTGELFF.

This clonotype was seen once. This rearrangement joins TRBV29-1 to TRBJ2-7; possibly TRBD1 or TRBD2 for D (6 bases each). The CDR3 has 13 amino acids. The V and J ends lost 1 base and 6 bases respectively, with 13 bases between them. The germline V gene has CDR1 SQVTM and CDR2 ANQGSEA. The CDR3 here is CSVEVVQGGEQYV. CDR3 coding DNA: TGCAGCGTTGAAGTCGTACAGGGAGGCGAGCAGTACGTC.

In nucleotides, the CDR3 is TGCAGTGCTAGAGACGGACTAGCGGGGGGGCGAGAGCAGTTCTTC. Its protein is CSARDGLAGGREQFF. This chain joins TRBV20-1 and TRBJ2-1, with TRBD2 matching 15 bases. Germline V gives CDR1 DFQATT, CDR2 SNEGSKA (reference sequence). The CDR3 consists of 15 residues. V shed 0 bases and J 10 bases; nucleotides not matched to a gene: 4.

CDR3 amino acids: CASSAIGGGMAGELFF. CDR3 sequence (DNA): TGTGCCAGCAGCGCCATCGGCGGGGGGATGGCCGGGGAGCTGTTTTTT. The chain links TRBV9 to TRBJ2-2; 8 bases fit TRBD2. The junction had 10 bases not matched to a gene; V was cut back by 3 bases and J by 6 bases. Germline V gives CDR1 SGDLS, CDR2 YYNGEE. CDR3 length: 16 amino acids.

The rearrangement joins TRBV30 to TRBJ2-5; possibly TRBD2 for D (6 bases). The ends were cut back, 2 bases at V and 0 bases at J, with 7 bases in the middle. The CDR3 runs 13 residues. In germline, CDR1 is GTSNPN, CDR2 SVGIG (reference sequence). CDR3 in amino acids: CAWSRDYQETQYF. The CDR3 nucleotides are TGTGCCTGGAGTCGGGACTACCAAGAGACCCAGTACTTC.

The V call is TRBV12-3 or TRBV12-4, the J call TRBJ2-1, with 8 bases matching TRBD2. The CDR3 extends over 16 amino acids. The V and J ends lost 7 bases and 2 bases, in that order; junction bases with no gene match: 10. Here the CDR3 reads CASTGGGSGAYNEQFF. In DNA form, the CDR3 reads TGTGCCAGCACCGGAGGGGGTAGCGGGGCCTACAATGAGCAGTTCTTC.

The chain recombines TRBV29-1 with TRBJ1-2; D unclear. Germline CDR1 is SQVTM and CDR2 is ANQGSEA. The CDR3 consists of 19 residues. V was trimmed by 0 bases and J by 4 bases, leaving 27 bases between them. CDR3 loop: CSVEDRPGDSPDTIYGYTF. In DNA, the CDR3 is TGCAGCGTTGAAGATCGGCCAGGCGATTCACCTGACACGATCTATGGCTACACCTTC.